This TCR beta chain was documented in a study of T-cell memory formation after mild COVID-19. Study-level information: TCR clusters were mostly confined to one donor each.

The CDR3 runs 14 residues. CDR1 and CDR2 (germline): KGHDR, SFDVKD. Trimming removed 5 bases at V and 4 bases at J, with 10 bases between. This clonotype was seen more than once but under ten times. What it binds is unknown. Libraries for TCRalpha and TCRbeta carried sample barcodes and unique molecular identifiers via 5'RACE. TCRdb reprocessed the 5' RACE reads with MiXCR, giving one entry per CDR3 protein. The sample records approximately 300,000 distinct CDR3 sequences, about 16% being singletons. Whole-study results and caveats: Those CD4+ clones that contracted were mainly in CM and EM (CD8+ ones in EMRA). Clones contracting over day 15 to 85 were CD4/CD8 balanced, with later expanders leaning CD4+.

The sequence came from a man between 18 and 29 years old who had mild COVID-19 (a few samples of this study predate the infection). Cell type and time point are not known. The sequencing sample was made of PBMCs or a T cell subset sorted from them (not recorded which). The chain couples TRBV24-1 to TRBJ2-2; D gene ambiguous. The CDR3 DNA sequence: TGTGCCACCAGTGGGATGGGCGCCACCGGGGAGCTGTTTTTT. It encodes CATSGMGATGELFF.